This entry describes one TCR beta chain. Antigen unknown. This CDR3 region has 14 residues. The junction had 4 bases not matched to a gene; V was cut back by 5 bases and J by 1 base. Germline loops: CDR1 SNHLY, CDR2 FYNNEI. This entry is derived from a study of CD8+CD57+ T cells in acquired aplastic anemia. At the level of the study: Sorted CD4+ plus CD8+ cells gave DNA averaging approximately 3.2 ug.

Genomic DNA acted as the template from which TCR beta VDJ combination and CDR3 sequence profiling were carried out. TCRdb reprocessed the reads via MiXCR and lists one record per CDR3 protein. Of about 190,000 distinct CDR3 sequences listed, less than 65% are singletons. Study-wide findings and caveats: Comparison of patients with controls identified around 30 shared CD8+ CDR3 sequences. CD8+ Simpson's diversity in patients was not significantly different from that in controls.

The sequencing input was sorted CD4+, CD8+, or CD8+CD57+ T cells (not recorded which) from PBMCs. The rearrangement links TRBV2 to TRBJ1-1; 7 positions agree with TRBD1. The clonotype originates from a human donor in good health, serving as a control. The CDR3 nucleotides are TGTGCCAGCAGTTACGGGACAGCGAACACTGAAGCTTTCTTT. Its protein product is CASSYGTANTEAFF.